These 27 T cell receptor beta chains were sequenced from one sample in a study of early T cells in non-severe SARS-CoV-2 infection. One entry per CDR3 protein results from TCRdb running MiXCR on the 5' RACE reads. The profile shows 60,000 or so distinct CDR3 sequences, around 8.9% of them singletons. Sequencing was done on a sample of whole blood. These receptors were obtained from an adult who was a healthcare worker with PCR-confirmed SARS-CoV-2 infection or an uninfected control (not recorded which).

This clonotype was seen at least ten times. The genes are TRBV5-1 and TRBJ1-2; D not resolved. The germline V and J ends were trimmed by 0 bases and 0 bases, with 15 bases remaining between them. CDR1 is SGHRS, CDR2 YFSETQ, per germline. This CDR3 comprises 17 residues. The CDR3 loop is CASSLAGSEAANYGYTF. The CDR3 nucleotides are TGCGCCAGCAGCTTGGCCGGATCTGAAGCGGCTAACTATGGCTACACCTTC.

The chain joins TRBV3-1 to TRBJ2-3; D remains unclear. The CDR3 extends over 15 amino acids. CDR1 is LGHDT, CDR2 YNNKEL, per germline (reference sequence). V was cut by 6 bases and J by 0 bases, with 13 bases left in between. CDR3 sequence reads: CASRGPDGSTDTQYF. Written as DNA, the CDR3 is TGTGCCAGCAGAGGGCCCGATGGAAGCACAGATACGCAGTATTTT.

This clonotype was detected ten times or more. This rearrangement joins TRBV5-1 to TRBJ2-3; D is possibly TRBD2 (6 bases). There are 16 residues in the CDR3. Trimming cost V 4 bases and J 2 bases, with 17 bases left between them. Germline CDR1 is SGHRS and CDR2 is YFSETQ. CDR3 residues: CASSEGLLLLTDTQYF. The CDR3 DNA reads TGCGCCAGCAGCGAGGGACTTCTACTACTCACAGATACGCAGTATTTT.

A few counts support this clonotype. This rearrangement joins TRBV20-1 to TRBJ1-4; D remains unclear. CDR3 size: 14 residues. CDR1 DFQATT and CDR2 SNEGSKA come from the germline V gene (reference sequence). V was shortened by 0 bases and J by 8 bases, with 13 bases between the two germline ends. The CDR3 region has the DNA TGCAGTGCTAGAGATCGGGTCCTGCCGGAAAAACTGTTTTTT. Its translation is CSARDRVLPEKLFF.

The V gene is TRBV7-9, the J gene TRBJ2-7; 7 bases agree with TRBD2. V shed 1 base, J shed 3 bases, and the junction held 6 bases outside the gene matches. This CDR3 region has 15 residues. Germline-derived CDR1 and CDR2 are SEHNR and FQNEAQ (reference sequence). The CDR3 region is CASSLGASGFYEQYF. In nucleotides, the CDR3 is TGTGCCAGCAGCTTAGGAGCTAGCGGCTTCTACGAGCAGTACTTC.

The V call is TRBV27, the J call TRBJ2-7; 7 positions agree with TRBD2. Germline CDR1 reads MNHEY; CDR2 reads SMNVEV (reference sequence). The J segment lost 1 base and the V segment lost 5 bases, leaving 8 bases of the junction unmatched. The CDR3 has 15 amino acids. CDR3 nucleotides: TGTGCCAGCAGTCAGACTAGCAGGGCTTCCTACGAGCAGTACTTC. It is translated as CASSQTSRASYEQYF.

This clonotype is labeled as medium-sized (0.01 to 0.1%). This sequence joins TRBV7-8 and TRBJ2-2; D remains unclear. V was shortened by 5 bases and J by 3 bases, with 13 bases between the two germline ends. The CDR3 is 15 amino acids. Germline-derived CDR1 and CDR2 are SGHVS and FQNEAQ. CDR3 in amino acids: CASSPAWPDTGELFF. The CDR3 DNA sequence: TGTGCCAGCAGCCCTGCTTGGCCCGACACCGGGGAGCTGTTTTTT.

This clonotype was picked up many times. This chain's CDR3 is CASSLNSPLHF. CDR3 DNA sequence: TGTGCCAGCAGCCTTAATTCACCCCTCCACTTT. The chain combines TRBV7-2 with TRBJ1-6; D is ambiguous. Deletions cut 5 bases from V and 6 bases from J, with 2 bases between. CDR1 SGHTA and CDR2 FQGNSA come from the germline V gene. CDR3 length: 11 amino acids.

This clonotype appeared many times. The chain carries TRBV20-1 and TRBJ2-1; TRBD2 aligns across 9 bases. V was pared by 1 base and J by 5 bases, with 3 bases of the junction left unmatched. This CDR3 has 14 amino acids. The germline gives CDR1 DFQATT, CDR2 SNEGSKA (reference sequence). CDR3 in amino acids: CSARGLAEDNEQFF. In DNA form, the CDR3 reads TGCAGTGCTAGAGGACTAGCGGAGGACAATGAGCAGTTCTTC.

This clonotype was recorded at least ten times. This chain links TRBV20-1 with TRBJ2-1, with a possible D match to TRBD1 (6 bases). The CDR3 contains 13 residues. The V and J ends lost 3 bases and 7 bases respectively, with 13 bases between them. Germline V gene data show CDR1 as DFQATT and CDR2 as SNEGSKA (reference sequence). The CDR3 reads CSARGAAVNEQFF. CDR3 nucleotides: TGCAGTGCTAGGGGGGCGGCCGTAAATGAGCAGTTCTTC.

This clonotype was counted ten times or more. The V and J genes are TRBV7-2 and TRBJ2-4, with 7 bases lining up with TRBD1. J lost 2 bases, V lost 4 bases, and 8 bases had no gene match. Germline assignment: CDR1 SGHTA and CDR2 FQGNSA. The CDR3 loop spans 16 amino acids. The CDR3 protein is CASSSRGLLTKNIQYF. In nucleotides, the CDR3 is TGTGCCAGCAGCTCAAGGGGGCTGTTAACCAAAAACATTCAGTACTTC.

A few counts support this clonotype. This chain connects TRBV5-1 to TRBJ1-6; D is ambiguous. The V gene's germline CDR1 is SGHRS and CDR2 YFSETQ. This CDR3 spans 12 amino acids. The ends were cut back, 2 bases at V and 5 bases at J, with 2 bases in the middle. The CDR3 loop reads CASSFDNSPLHF. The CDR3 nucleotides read TGCGCCAGCAGCTTCGATAATTCACCCCTCCACTTT.

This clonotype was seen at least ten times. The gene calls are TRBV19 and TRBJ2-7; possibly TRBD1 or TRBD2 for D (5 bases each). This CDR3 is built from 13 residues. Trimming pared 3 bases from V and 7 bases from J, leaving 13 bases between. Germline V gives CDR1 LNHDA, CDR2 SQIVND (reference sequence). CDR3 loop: CASSMGTLPEQYF. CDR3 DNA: TGTGCCAGTAGTATGGGGACCCTCCCTGAGCAGTACTTC.

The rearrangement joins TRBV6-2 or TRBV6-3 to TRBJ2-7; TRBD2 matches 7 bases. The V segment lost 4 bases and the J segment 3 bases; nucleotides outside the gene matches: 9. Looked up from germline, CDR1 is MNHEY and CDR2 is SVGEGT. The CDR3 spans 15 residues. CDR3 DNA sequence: TGTGCCAGCAGTTCTCAAGCGGGATTCCACTACGAGCAGTACTTC. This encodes CASSSQAGFHYEQYF.

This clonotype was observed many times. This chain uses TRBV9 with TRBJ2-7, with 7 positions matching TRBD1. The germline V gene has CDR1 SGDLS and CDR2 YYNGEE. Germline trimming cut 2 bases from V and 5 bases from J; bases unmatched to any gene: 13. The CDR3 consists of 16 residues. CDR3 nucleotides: TGTGCCAGCAGCGTCCGGATGACAGGGTCGGGTGACGAGCAGTACTTC. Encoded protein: CASSVRMTGSGDEQYF.

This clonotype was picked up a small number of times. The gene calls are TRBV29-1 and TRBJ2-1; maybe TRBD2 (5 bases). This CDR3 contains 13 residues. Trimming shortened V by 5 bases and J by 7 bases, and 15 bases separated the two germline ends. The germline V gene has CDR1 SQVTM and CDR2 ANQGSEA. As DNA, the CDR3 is TGCAGCGTTCCTAAGTTGGGAGTTAATGAGCAGTTCTTC. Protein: CSVPKLGVNEQFF.

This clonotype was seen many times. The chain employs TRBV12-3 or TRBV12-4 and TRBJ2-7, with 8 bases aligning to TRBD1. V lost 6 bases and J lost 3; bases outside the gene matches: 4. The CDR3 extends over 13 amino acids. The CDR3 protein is CASSSGQVYEQYF. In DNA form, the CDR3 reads TGTGCCAGCAGCTCGGGACAGGTCTACGAGCAGTACTTC.

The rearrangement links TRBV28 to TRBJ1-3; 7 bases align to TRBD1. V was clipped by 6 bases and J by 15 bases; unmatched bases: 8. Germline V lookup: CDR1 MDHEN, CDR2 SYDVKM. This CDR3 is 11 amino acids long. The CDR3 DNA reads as TGTGCCAGCAGCCAAAGGGGGCTGGCATATTTT. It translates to CASSQRGLAYF.

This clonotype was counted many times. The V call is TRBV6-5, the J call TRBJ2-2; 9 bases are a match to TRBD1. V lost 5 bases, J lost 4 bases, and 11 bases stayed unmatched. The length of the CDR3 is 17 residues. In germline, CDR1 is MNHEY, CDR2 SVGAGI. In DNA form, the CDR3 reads TGTGCCAGCAGTCAAGAGTACAGGGGGCAGGTCACCGGGGAGCTGTTTTTT. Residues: CASSQEYRGQVTGELFF.

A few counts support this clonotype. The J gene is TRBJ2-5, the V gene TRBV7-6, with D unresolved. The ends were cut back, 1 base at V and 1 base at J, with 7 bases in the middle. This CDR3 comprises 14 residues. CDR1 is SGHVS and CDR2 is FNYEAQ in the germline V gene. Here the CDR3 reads CASSLVGAQETQYF. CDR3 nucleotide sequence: TGTGCCAGCAGCTTAGTTGGAGCCCAAGAGACCCAGTACTTC.

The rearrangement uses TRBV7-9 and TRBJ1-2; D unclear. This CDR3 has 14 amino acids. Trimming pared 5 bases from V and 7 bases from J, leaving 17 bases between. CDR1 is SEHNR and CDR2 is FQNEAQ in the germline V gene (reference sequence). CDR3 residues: CASSPTVHGRGYTF. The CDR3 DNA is TGTGCCAGCAGCCCGACCGTCCACGGACGTGGCTACACCTTC.

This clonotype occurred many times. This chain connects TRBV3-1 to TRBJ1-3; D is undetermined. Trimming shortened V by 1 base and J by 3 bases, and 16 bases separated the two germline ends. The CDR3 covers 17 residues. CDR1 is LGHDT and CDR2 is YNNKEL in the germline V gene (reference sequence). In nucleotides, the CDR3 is TGTGCCAGCAGCCAAGGGGCCGCGGGCCGTCGTGGAAACACCATATATTTT. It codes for CASSQGAAGRRGNTIYF.

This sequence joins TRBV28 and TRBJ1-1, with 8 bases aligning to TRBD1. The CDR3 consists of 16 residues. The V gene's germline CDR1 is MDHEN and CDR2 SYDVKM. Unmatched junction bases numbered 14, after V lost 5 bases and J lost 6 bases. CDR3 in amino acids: CASSPSNRGISAEAFF. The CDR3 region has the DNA TGTGCCAGCAGTCCCAGTAACAGGGGGATTTCGGCTGAAGCTTTCTTT.

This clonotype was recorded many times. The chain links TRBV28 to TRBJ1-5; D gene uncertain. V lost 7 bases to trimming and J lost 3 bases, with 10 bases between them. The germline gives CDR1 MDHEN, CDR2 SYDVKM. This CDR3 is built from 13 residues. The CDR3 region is CASTRALNQPQHF. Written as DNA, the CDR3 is TGTGCCAGCACCCGGGCTCTCAATCAGCCCCAGCATTTT.

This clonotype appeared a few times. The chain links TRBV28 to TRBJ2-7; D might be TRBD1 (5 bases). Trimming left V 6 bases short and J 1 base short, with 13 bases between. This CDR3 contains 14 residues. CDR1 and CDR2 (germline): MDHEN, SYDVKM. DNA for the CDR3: TGTGCCAGCAGCTCCACCAGGGCATCCTACGAGCAGTACTTC. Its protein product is CASSSTRASYEQYF.

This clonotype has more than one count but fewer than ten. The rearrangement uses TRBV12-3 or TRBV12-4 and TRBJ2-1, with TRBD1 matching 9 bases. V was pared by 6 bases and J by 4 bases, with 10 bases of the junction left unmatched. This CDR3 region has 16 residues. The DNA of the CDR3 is TGTGCCAGCAGCTACAACCCGGGACAGGGATACAATGAGCAGTTCTTC. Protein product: CASSYNPGQGYNEQFF.

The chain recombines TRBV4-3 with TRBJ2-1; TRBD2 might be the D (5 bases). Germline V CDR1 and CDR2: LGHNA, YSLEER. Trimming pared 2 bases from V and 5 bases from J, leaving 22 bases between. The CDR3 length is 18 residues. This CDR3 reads CASSQTSEGLVSHNEQFF. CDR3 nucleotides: TGCGCCAGCAGCCAAACTTCGGAAGGACTGGTTTCTCACAATGAGCAGTTCTTC.